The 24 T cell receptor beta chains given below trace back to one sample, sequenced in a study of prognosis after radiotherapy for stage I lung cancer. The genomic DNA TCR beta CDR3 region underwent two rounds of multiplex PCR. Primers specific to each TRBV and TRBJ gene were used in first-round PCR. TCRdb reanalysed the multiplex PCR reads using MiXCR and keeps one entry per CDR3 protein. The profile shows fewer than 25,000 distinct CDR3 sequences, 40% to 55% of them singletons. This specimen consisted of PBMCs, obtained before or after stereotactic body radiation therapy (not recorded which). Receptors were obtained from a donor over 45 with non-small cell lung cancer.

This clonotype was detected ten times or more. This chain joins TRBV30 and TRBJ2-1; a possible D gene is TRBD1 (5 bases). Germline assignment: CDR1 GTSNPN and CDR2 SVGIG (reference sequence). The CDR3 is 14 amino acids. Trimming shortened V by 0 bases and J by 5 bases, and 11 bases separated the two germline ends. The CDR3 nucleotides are TGTGCCTGGAGTGTTGTCAGGGCCAACAATGAGCAGTTCTTC. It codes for CAWSVVRANNEQFF.

In nucleotides, the CDR3 is TGTGCCAGCAGCCCCGGTAGGGGGAACCAAGAGACCCAGTACTTC. Protein sequence: CASSPGRGNQETQYF. The chain has TRBV4-2 and TRBJ2-5; maybe TRBD1 (6 bases). CDR1 is LGHNA, CDR2 YNFKEQ, per germline. This CDR3 has 15 residues. The V end lost 4 bases, the J end lost 0 bases, and 12 bases lay between the germline ends.

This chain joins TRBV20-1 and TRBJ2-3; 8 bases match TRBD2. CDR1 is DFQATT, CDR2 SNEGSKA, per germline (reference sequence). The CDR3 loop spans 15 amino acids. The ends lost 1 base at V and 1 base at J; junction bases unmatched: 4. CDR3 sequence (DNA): TGCAGTGCTAGAGGTCGGACTAGCTGCACAGATACGCAGTATTTT. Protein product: CSARGRTSCTDTQYF.

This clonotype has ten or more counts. As DNA, the CDR3 is TGCAAGGTGAAGATGAACACTGAAGCTTTCTTT. Translating gives CKVKMNTEAFF. This rearrangement joins TRBV29-1 to TRBJ1-1; D not certain. The CDR3 spans 11 residues. CDR1 and CDR2 (germline): SQVTM, ANQGSEA.

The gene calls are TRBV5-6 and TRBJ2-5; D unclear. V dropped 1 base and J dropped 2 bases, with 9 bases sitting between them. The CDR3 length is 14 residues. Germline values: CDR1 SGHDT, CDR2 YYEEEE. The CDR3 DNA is TGTGCCAGCAGCTTGATGGCGGTTCAAGAGACCCAGTACTTC. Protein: CASSLMAVQETQYF.

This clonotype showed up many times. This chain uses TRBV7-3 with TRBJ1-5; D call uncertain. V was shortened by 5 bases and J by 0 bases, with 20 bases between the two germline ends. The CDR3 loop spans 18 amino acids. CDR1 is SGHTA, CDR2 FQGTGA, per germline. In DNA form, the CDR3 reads TGTGCCAGCAGCCCACCTACCCCAGGTGCCCGTAGCAATCAGCCCCAGCATTTT. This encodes CASSPPTPGARSNQPQHF.

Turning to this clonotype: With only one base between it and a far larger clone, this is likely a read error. CDR3 in amino acids: CASILAGGLGQYF. CDR3 nucleotide sequence: TGTGCCAGCATCTTAGCGGGAGGGCTTGGGCAGTACTTC. The V gene is TRBV7-9, the J gene TRBJ2-7; 11 nucleotides match TRBD2. Germline V gene lookup returns CDR1 SEHNR and CDR2 FQNEAQ (reference sequence). The length of the CDR3 is 13 residues.

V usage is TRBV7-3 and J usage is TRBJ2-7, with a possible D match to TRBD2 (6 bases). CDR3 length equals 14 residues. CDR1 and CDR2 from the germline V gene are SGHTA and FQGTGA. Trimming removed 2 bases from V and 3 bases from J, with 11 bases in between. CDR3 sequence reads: CASSLGPAGYEQYF. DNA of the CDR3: TGTGCCAGCAGCTTAGGACCAGCGGGCTACGAGCAGTACTTC.

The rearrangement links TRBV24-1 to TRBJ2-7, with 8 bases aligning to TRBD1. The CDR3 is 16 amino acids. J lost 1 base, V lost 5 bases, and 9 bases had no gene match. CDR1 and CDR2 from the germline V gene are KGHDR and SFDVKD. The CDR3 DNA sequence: TGTGCCACCAGTGGCACGGGACAGGAAAATTCCTACGAGCAGTACTTC. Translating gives CATSGTGQENSYEQYF.

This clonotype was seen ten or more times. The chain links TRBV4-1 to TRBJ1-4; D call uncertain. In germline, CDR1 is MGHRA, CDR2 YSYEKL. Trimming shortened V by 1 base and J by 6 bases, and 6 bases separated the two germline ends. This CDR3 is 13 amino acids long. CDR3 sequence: CASSQVRDEKLFF. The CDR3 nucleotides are TGCGCCAGCAGCCAAGTTAGGGATGAAAAACTGTTTTTT.

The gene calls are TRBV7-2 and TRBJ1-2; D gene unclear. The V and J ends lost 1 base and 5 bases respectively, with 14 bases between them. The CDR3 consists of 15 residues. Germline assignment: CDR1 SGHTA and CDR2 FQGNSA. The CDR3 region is CASSLGARSLYGYTF. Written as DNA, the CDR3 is TGTGCCAGCAGCTTAGGGGCCCGATCTCTATATGGCTACACCTTC.

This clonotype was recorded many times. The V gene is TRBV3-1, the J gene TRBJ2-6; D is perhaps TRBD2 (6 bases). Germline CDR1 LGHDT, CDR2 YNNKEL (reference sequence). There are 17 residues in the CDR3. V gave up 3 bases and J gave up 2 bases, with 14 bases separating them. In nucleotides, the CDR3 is TGTGCCAGCAGCCATCGGAGGAGGGCTGCTGGGGCCAACGTCCTGACTTTC. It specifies CASSHRRRAAGANVLTF. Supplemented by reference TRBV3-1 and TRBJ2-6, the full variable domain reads DTAVSQTPKYLVTQMGNDKSIKCEQNLGHDTMYWYKQDSKKFLKIMFSYNNKELIINETVPNRFSPKSPDKAHLNLHINSLELGDSAVYFCASSHRRRAAGANVLTFGAGSRLTVL.

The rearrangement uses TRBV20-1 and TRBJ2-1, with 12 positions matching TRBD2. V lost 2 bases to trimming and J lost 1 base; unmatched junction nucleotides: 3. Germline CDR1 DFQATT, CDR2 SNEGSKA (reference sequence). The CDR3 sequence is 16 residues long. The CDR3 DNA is TGCAGTGCTAGAACTGGACTAGCGGGATCCTACAATGAGCAGTTCTTC. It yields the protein CSARTGLAGSYNEQFF.

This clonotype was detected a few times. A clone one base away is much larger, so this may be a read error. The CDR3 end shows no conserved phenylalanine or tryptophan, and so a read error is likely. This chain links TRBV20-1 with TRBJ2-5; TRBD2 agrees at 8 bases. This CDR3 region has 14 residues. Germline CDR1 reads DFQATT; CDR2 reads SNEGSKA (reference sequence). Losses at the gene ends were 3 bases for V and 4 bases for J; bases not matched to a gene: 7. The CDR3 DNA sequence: TGCAGTGCTAGCCTAAGCGGGAGAAGAGAGACCCAGTACCTC. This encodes CSASLSGRRETQYL.

The CDR3 is CASRTQGSYEQYF. Written as DNA, the CDR3 is TGTGCCAGCAGGACTCAGGGATCGTACGAGCAGTACTTC. V gene TRBV2 combines with J gene TRBJ2-7; maybe TRBD1 (5 bases). Looked up from germline, CDR1 is SNHLY and CDR2 is FYNNEI. The CDR3 loop spans 13 amino acids. Deletions cut 6 bases from V and 4 bases from J, with 13 bases between.

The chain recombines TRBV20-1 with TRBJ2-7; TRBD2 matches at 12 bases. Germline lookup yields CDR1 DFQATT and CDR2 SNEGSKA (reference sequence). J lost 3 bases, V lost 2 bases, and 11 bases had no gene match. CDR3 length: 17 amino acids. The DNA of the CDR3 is TGCAGTGCTAGACCTGGACTAGCGGGATCCACCCTCTACGAGCAGTACTTC. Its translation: CSARPGLAGSTLYEQYF.

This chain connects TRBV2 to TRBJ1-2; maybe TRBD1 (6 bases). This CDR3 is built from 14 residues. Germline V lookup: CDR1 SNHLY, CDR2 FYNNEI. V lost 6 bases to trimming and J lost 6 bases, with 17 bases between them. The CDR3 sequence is CASREGSQGNGYTF. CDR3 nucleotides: TGTGCCAGCAGAGAGGGGTCCCAGGGGAATGGCTACACCTTC.

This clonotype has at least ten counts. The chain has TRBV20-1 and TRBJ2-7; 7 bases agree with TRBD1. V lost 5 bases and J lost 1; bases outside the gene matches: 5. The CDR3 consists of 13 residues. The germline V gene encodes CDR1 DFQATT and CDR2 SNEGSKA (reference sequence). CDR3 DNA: TGCAGTGCTCCAGGACAGGCTTCCTACGAGCAGTACTTC. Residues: CSAPGQASYEQYF.

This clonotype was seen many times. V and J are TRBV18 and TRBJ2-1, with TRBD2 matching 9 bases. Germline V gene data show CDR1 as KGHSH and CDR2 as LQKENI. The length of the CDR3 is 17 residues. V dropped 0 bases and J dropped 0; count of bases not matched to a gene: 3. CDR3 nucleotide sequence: TGTGCCAGCTCACCACCCGCGCGGGGGGGCTCCTACAATGAGCAGTTCTTC. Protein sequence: CASSPPARGGSYNEQFF.

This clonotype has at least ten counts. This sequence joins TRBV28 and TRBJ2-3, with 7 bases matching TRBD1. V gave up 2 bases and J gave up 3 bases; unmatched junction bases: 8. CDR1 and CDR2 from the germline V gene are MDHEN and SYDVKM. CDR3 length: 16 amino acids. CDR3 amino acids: CASSLVGRGRTDTQYF. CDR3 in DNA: TGTGCCAGCAGTTTAGTTGGCAGGGGGAGAACAGATACGCAGTATTTT.

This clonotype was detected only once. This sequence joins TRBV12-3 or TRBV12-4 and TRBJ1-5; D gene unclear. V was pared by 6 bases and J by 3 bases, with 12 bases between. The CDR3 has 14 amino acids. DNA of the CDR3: TGTGCCAGCAGGCCCCCCCTTGTCAATCAGCCCCAGCATTTT. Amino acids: CASRPPLVNQPQHF.

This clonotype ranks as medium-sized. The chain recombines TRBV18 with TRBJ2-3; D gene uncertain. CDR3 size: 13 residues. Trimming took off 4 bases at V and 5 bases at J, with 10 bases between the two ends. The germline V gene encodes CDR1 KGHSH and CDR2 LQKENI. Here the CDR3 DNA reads TGTGCCAGCTCACGAGCTTCTGGAGATACGCAGTATTTT. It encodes CASSRASGDTQYF.

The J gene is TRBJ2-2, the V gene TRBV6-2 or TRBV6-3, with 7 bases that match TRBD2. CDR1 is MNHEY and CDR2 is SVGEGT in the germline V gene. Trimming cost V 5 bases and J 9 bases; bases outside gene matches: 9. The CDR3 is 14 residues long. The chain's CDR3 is CASSRAGLKRELFF. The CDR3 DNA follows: TGTGCCAGCAGTCGAGCGGGGCTCAAGAGGGAGCTGTTTTTT.

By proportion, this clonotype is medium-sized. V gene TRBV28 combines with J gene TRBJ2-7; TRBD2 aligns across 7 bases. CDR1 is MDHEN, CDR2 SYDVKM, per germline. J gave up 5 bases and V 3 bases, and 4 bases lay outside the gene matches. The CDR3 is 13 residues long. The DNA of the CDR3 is TGTGCCAGCAGTTTCCGACTAGCTGACGAGCAGTACTTC. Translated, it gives CASSFRLADEQYF.